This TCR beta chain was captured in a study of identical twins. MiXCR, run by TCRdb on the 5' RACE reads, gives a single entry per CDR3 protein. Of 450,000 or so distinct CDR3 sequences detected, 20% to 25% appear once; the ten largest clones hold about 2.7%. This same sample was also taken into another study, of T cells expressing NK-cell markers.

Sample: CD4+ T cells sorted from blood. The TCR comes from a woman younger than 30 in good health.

This CDR3 is CASSESGSPYNEQFF. CDR3 DNA sequence: TGTGCCAGCAGCGAGAGCGGGAGCCCCTACAATGAGCAGTTCTTC. This sequence joins TRBV7-6 and TRBJ2-1; 8 bases map to TRBD2. Trimming cost V 5 bases and J 2 bases; bases outside gene matches: 5. The CDR3 has 15 residues. Germline V gene data show CDR1 as SGHVS and CDR2 as FNYEAQ.